This T cell receptor beta chain was sequenced for a study of cytomegalovirus exposure and HLA in healthy donors (TCRdb year 2017). For context, the study as a whole: An earlier analysis of about 530 of the donors reported about 300 Gb of sequence data and 90 million to 120 million unique TCR beta sequences obtained from roughly 170 million T cells. Approximately 310 gigabases of sequencing data and tens of millions of unique TCR sequences were included in an early release covering 550 to 800 HLA-typed donors. Of the 398 genotyped donors, approximately 80% were placed in the genetic ancestry cluster associated with self-reported Caucasian donors. The study was designed to test whether signatures of past pathogen exposure could be identified by cataloging public T cell receptors. The study used immunosequencing to profile the T cell repertoires of more than 650 subjects and linked those repertoires to cytomegalovirus serostatus. Along with the roughly 610-subject first cohort, a separate validation cohort of over 90 different subjects was used. To predict cytomegalovirus infection status, the study brought together high-throughput TCR immunosequencing, statistical association of individual TCRs with disease status, and machine learning. To study patterns of TCR occurrence, a later analysis re-analyzed previously published TCR beta repertoires from 666 donors and added high-resolution HLA genotyping. In the later analysis, no new phenotypic data were used to find candidate immune exposures; instead, reliance was placed on TCR beta sequences and their occurrence across donors. An earlier analysis of fewer than 750 of the donors used high-throughput TCR beta sequencing to judge whether each TCR beta V gene segment behaved as functional or pseudogenic. Donor age, sex, ethnicity and CMV serostatus were compiled together with the repertoire data. Genome-wide SNP genotypes for about three fifths of the 666 donors were used in a later genetic analysis, which treated that subset as a discovery cohort. Every repertoire in the discovery cohort had been generated on one and the same sequencing platform. HLA typing covered class I and class II loci at four-digit resolution. Typing coverage differed by locus: A, B, C, DRB1 and DQB1 were typed in roughly 620-640 donors, DQA1 in approximately 520, DPA1 in around 610, and DPB1 in 400 to 480. Because of strong linkage in the cohort, five DR-DQ haplotypes were treated as single units for association and clustering. Among 300 to 500 genotyped donors of the cohort, an average of roughly 230,000 unique TCR beta nucleotide sequences was sequenced per donor, of which about 18% were non-productive. Study-wide conclusions, independent of this receptor: V-gene and J-gene trimming of TCR beta chains was associated with a missense DCLRE1C variant in a later genetic analysis, and the association was replicated in an independent cohort. The only immune exposure information available for the cohort was CMV serostatus. A cluster of highly shared sequence variants was judged likely to be a technical artifact of the sequencing pipeline. In a later genetic analysis, fewer N-insertions in productive TCRs were reported among donors in an Asian-associated ancestry cluster than the roughly 700-donor mean. The authors suggested that the approach could potentially be generalized to other disease states and immunological phenotypes. In a later analysis, several top co-occurrence clusters were reported to appear linked to parvovirus B19, influenza, CMV and Epstein-Barr virus. Because some donors lacked HLA typing at each locus, the association tests relied only on the typed subset. In the study, approximately 160 TCR beta chains were listed as associated with cytomegalovirus. A further reported finding was that TCR beta sequences accurately predicted the HLA-A and HLA-B alleles for most subjects in the first cohort. In vitro tests confirmed that three of the cytomegalovirus-associated TCR beta chains recognize cytomegalovirus antigens. In this cohort, only TCR beta chains were sequenced, and detectable features were limited by the absence of alpha or paired-chain data. Across donors, most TCR sequences were observed very rarely, whereas some public TCRs were present in many individuals. Specific HLA alleles were associated with roughly 16,000 TCR beta sequences at a false discovery rate of 0.05 in a later analysis. In a later analysis, HLA-associated TCR beta chains were found to be more clonally expanded and to have lower generation probabilities than equally common non-associated chains. The presence/absence analyses assumed that sequencing depth was roughly uniform across donors, and that assumption may not be true. The classifier was reported to diagnose cytomegalovirus status with high specificity and sensitivity in both the original cohort and the validation cohort. When HLA alleles, especially DR and DQ, strongly co-occurred, TCR associations were difficult to assign to individual alleles. Linkage disequilibrium might explain the correlated functional status among segregating V segments, but an unknown experimental factor could not be ruled out. In a later analysis, TCR association rates were found to vary across HLA loci, with the most associated TCRs seen for DRB1 alleles and the fewest for HLA-C alleles. An earlier analysis of around 600 of the donors showed that most TCR beta V segments appeared in productive rearrangements either about 87% or about 30% of the time, which broadly matched IMGT annotations. A later analysis found that most CMV-associated TCR beta chains appeared HLA-restricted, with HLA associations seemingly driven largely by CMV exposure. Because the 87-base-pair reads could not distinguish some IMGT-functional V segments, including TRBV6-2 and TRBV6-3, those segments were excluded. Because counts were too low, 15 to 20 rarely observed V segments, including chromosome 9 orphons, were excluded from the earlier analysis of 587 of the donors.

The CDR3 sequence holds 15 residues, the cysteine and phenylalanine included. Only the CDR3 DNA is retained, 45 bases long and in frame from the first base. The V end gives up 4 bases and the J end 5 bases, leaving 7 bases in the junction not matched to a gene. Reading the germline V gene gives CDR1 SNHLY and CDR2 FYNNEI. On this clone: Its antigen is currently not known. Base qualities are not recorded, but no much larger clone differs from it by a single base.

The cohort comprised some 700 healthy bone marrow donors. Cohort members were all nominally healthy when sampled, although unrecorded immune exposures were likely present. The donor was CMV seronegative and was included in the group of approximately 350 seronegative cohort members. A peripheral blood sample was provided by each donor, and peripheral blood mononuclear cells were used for TCR beta sequencing. The Qiagen DNeasy Blood Extraction Kit was used to extract genomic DNA from the blood cell samples. Library preparation employed the immunoSEQ multiplex PCR assay. A mixture of 60 forward primers for TCR Vbeta segments and 13 reverse primers for TCR Jbeta segments was used in the multiplex PCR. A multiplex PCR assay on genomic DNA amplified the CDR3 region of rearranged TCR beta genes. Amplified TCR beta libraries were sequenced as 87-base-pair reads on the Illumina HiSeq System. The source study handled its data this way. A later analysis counted tens of millions of unique TCR beta chains across the approximately 700 repertoires, and some 11 million of these chains were shared by at least two donors. A nearest-neighbor algorithm error-corrected the raw reads and collapsed the reads into unique sequences, merging closely related sequences to remove PCR and sequencing errors. To assign V, D and J gene segments, CDR3 sequences were aligned to IMGT reference sequences. Each retained sequence needed at least a six-nucleotide match to both a V gene segment and a J gene segment. A rearrangement counted as productive if the CDR3 had no stop codons and remained in frame with V and J, and every other rearrangement counted as non-productive. Following IMGT convention, CDR3 was defined as the stretch from the second conserved V-encoded cysteine up to the conserved J-encoded phenylalanine. Sequences without an unambiguous match to a single V gene segment were excluded from the earlier analysis of about 600 of the donors. In an earlier analysis of some 590 of the donors, a V segment was called functional when productive rearrangements were above 56.7%, and segregating when the standard deviation between donors exceeded 5%. A statistical classification framework was developed to diagnose cytomegalovirus status using the catalog of TCR beta chain sequences. In a later analysis, V and J genes were assigned by comparing TCR nucleotide sequences against IMGT/GENE-DB human TR gene sequences. The TCRdist pipeline was used in a later analysis to assign CDR3 sequences and most-parsimonious VDJ recombination scenarios. In a later analysis, each TCR beta chain was defined by its CDR3 amino acid sequence together with its V-gene family, and reads lacking a unique V-gene family were excluded. In a later analysis, approximately 640 highly shared, low-generation-probability nucleotide sequences were removed to address suspected cross-contamination and a sequencing artifact. A later analysis calculated a clonal expansion index for each public chain from normalized within-repertoire ranks of inferred template counts. A later analysis computed generation probabilities with a VDJ recombination model fitted to out-of-frame rearrangements, and checked the results against IGoR. In a later analysis, hypergeometric tests were used to score TCR-TCR, TCR-HLA and TCR-CMV co-occurrence, with a repertoire-size bias correction applied to TCR pairs. A later analysis estimated false discovery rates by permuting HLA or CMV assignments 20 times. In a later analysis, co-occurring TCRs were grouped using DBSCAN, and TCRdist sequence similarity was added for clustering within HLA-allele-positive subsets. Repertoires with fewer than 30,000 or more than 120,000 public chains, plus five repertoires with anomalous nucleotide sharing, were excluded from co-occurrence clustering. TCRdb retrieved this table from immuneACCESS and kept in-frame rearrangements only. Not all clones are present; in checked studies, unresolved V genes account for under half, and no reason is known for the remainder. Clone size and V and J calls were adopted from that table, with D and trimming inferred from the DNA. For this sample there are about 120,000 clones; 80% to 85% appear just once. The ten largest clonotypes hold under 5% of the sample.

The chain links TRBV2 with TRBJ1-2; 10 bases in between match TRBD1. The sample comprised PBMCs. The source is a woman aged 25 to 39 in good health and CMV-seronegative. CDR3 sequence: CASSADRGLSYGYTF. The nucleotide sequence reads TGTGCCAGCAGTGCCGACAGGGGGCTATCTTATGGCTACACCTTC.